The entry that follows covers one T cell receptor beta chain sequence. This clonotype was counted between two and nine times. This receptor's antigen is unknown. No quality values exist for individual bases; no much larger clone is one base distant. Libraries came from RACE. TCRdb names NextSeq 500 as the instrument used. Library preparation attached unique molecular identifiers to individual cDNA molecules for quantitative, reproducible TCR counting. Both TCR alpha and TCR beta chains were sequenced from each blood RNA sample. On the study's bioinformatics: Samples had a median of roughly 100,000 TCRs, with a range from roughly 23,224 to 700,000. The Decombinator software suite was used to annotate V, J and CDR3 in the TCR reads. Every sample was subsampled to the same number of TCRs (28,000) for the PS versus PT1 abundance plots. Expanded TCRs were defined as absent before sensitization and observed at least eight times at the 2-week time point. Through fastp at Q25 and MiXCR, TCRdb rebuilt clones from the public reads, retaining in-frame beta chains. Records with the same CDR3 protein are collapsed into one entry carrying the most frequent genes and DNA. The V and J calls follow TCRdb's processing rather than the paper's. The sample data list about 120,000 distinct CDR3 sequences, and about an eighth of these were observed just once. The ten largest make up 0.7% to 0.95% of the sample.

Reading the label with the study, this specimen's time point is: patch test 1, 2 weeks after DPC sensitization. The sample's treatment or condition label is to be understood as: therapeutic diphenylcyclopropenone sensitization with weekly scalp DPC. Blood at each patch-test visit was drawn before the patch test was applied. Patients were considered eligible if aged 18 to 70, diagnosed with alopecia and deemed suitable for DPC therapy, and patients were excluded if pregnant. Total RNA was extracted from unfractionated whole blood collected in Tempus Blood RNA tubes. These data are taken from a study of human T cells and chemical hapten exposure (dated by TCRdb to 2020 to 2022). In terms of the full investigation: For sensitization, 2% DPC in acetone was applied to a 2 cm by 2 cm area of upper inner arm skin. Patients additionally received weekly therapeutic DPC doses to the scalp throughout the roughly 25-week study period. Patch testing was performed on the upper back with Finn chambers containing 0.01% DPC, and the patch tests were scored after 6 days according to International Contact Dermatitis Research Group standards. The mostly female patient cohort included alopecia areata with under or over 50% scalp involvement, alopecia totalis and alopecia universalis. Libraries were pooled for sequencing, and per-sample TCR yields varied mainly because of small differences in library volumes within the pool. The study tracked peripheral blood TCR repertoire changes in vivo during primary and secondary sensitization to the hapten diphenylcyclopropenone (DPC) in alopecia patients. Blood was sampled from patients pre-sensitization (week 0) and at 2, 6 and about 24 weeks after DPC sensitization. For TCR sequencing, blood came from 25 to 35 alopecia patients at anywhere from one to four time points (pre-sensitization, 2, 6 and 24 weeks).

The CDR1 and CDR2 encoded by the germline V gene (reference sequence) are DFQATT and SNEGSKA. Taken from cysteine to phenylalanine, the CDR3 has 16 residues. Solely the CDR3 DNA is kept, with 48 bases framed from the first base. At the junction V is shortened by 4 bases and J by 1 base; bases outside the gene matches: 6. The investigation overall reported the following: A positive correlation was found between the number of PT1 expanded TCRs and patch test score, with significance reached at thresholds 8, 16 and 32 but not 4. Significantly more large CDR3 similarity clusters were formed by expanded TCRs than by pre-sensitization or healthy control sets, consistent with antigen-driven responses. No change with DPC sensitization was found in the number of TCRs above 1 in 1000 frequency, and no evidence of global repertoire structure alterations was found. After repeated subsampling, changes were observed in the strength of the expansion versus patch-test correlation and in the threshold at which the correlation became significant. Because every patient had alopecia, a presumed autoimmune disease, the patients' immune response might differ from that of healthy individuals.

The TCR originated in a man younger than 30 with alopecia areata. Some clones in this sample may be carry-over from other donors' samples. The source was whole blood, collected in connection with sensitization to the hapten diphenylcyclopropenone (DPC). The chain employs TRBV20-1 and TRBJ2-6; TRBD1 lines up with 8 middle nucleotides. The bases read TGCAGTGCTACGGGACAGGTGGCGTCTGGGGCCAACGTCCTGACTTTC. This encodes CSATGQVASGANVLTF.